The clone carrying this TCR beta chain came up many times. Its cognate antigen is unknown. Trimming at V came to 0 bases and at J to 4 bases, leaving 17 bases not matched to a gene. Germline V CDR1 and CDR2: SGHRS, YFSETQ. This CDR3 region has 21 residues. The sample comes from a study of early T cells in non-severe SARS-CoV-2 infection. Whole-study context: Bulk RNA taken from unsorted whole blood was sequenced, leaving chains unpaired. Study results and limitations: Missing private and CD4 specificities, VDJdb matching favored anti-spike CD8 responses.

Individual cDNA molecules each received unique molecular identifiers attached to them. TCRdb redid the calling of the 5' RACE reads with MiXCR, one entry per CDR3 protein. This sample carries about 66,000 distinct CDR3 sequences, roughly 18% of them seen once, and the ten largest clones take about 8.4%. The clonotype comes from an adult who was a healthcare worker with PCR-confirmed SARS-CoV-2 infection or an uninfected control (not recorded which). The chain uses TRBV5-1 and TRBJ2-6; TRBD1 aligns across 9 bases. The input for sequencing was whole blood, taken at baseline. CDR3 nucleotide sequence: TGCGCCAGCAGCTTGGCCCGGGTCATGGGACAGGGCTTGGCCGGGGCCAACGTCCTGACTTTC. Its protein product is CASSLARVMGQGLAGANVLTF.